The 21 T cell receptor beta chains below were found in one sample sequenced in a study of Tregs in tolerant kidney transplant recipients. Assay used: immunoSEQ multiplex PCR; TCRdb lists only in-frame clones, some missing. The table includes about 69,000 clones, 85% to 90% detected once. The sequencing here drew on CD4+ T cells from blood, taken before the transplant. These receptors were taken from a human donor who received a combined kidney and bone marrow transplant.

The rearrangement uses TRBV19 and TRBJ2-7, with D possibly being TRBD1 (6 bases). This CDR3 spans 16 amino acids. Germline V gene data show CDR1 as LNHDA and CDR2 as SQIVND (reference sequence). Trimming cost V 8 bases and J 3 bases, with 23 bases left between them. The CDR3 spells CASQYRDGQLIYEQYF. DNA of the CDR3: TGTGCCAGTCAGTATCGGGACGGACAGCTAATCTACGAGCAGTACTTC.

This sequence joins TRBV29-1 and TRBJ2-2, with 10 bases fitting TRBD2. CDR1 is SQVTM and CDR2 is ANQGSEA in the germline V gene. With 3 bases clipped from V and 2 bases from J, the junction kept 15 bases outside the gene matches. This CDR3 is built from 19 residues. CDR3 sequence reads: CSVDVSSGSRNRNTGELFF. The CDR3 DNA reads as TGCAGCGTTGATGTGTCTAGCGGGAGCCGAAATAGAAACACCGGGGAGCTGTTTTTT.

V usage is TRBV10-2 and J usage is TRBJ2-1; TRBD2 aligns across 8 bases. The CDR3 is 15 amino acids. CDR1 is WSHSY and CDR2 is SAAADI in the germline V gene. V shed 7 bases and J 9 bases; nucleotides not matched to a gene: 14. CDR3 in DNA: TGCGCCAGCATTCGGCGGGAGGATCTCGGTAGTGAGCAGTTCTTC. Protein product: CASIRREDLGSEQFF.

V usage is TRBV7-3 and J usage is TRBJ2-2, with 10 bases that match TRBD2. There are 15 residues in the CDR3. The germline gives CDR1 SGHTA, CDR2 FQGTGA. Trimming took 3 bases from V and 5 from J; bases not matched to a gene: 3. The CDR3 nucleotides are TGTGCCAGCAGCTTCTCTAGCGGGAGAACCGGGGAGCTGTTTTTT. Its protein product is CASSFSSGRTGELFF.

The chain is built from TRBV27 and TRBJ2-7; 11 nucleotides agree with TRBD1. Unmatched junction bases numbered 5, after V lost 5 bases and J lost 2 bases. The CDR3 runs 15 residues. Germline V gene sequence: CDR1 MNHEY, CDR2 SMNVEV (reference sequence). The CDR3 protein is CASSRGTGGAYEQYF. CDR3 nucleotides: TGTGCCAGCAGTAGGGGGACAGGGGGTGCCTACGAGCAGTACTTC.

The chain links TRBV7-2 to TRBJ2-7; 10 nucleotides align to TRBD2. J lost 3 bases, V lost 3 bases, and 5 bases had no gene match. In germline, CDR1 is SGHTA, CDR2 FQGNSA. This CDR3 comprises 15 residues. CDR3: CASSFDSGRFYEQYF. In DNA form, the CDR3 reads TGTGCCAGCAGCTTTGATAGCGGGAGGTTCTACGAGCAGTACTTC.

J is TRBJ1-2 and V is TRBV5-1; a weak D match, TRBD1 (5 bases). The CDR3 contains 15 residues. Germline V gene lookup returns CDR1 SGHRS and CDR2 YFSETQ. The V end was cut by 2 bases, the J end by 8 bases, with 19 bases between. The CDR3 region has the DNA TGCGCCAGCAGCTTTGGATCCGTCGGGGCGGGGGGCTACACCTTC. Translating it yields CASSFGSVGAGGYTF.

The gene calls are TRBV5-1 and TRBJ1-1; D unclear. The germline V gene has CDR1 SGHRS and CDR2 YFSETQ. The CDR3 runs 13 residues. The V and J ends lost 0 bases and 4 bases respectively, with 7 bases between them. CDR3 sequence (DNA): TGCGCCAGCAGCTTGGGACCGGGCACTGAAGCTTTCTTT. Translated: CASSLGPGTEAFF.

The rearrangement joins TRBV2 to TRBJ2-2, with 8 bases matching TRBD1. From germline, CDR1 is SNHLY and CDR2 FYNNEI. After removal of 6 bases from V and 1 base from J, the junction contained 7 bases not matched to a gene. The CDR3 consists of 16 residues. The CDR3: CASSRQGKGNTGELFF. The DNA for the CDR3 is TGTGCCAGCAGCAGACAGGGGAAGGGGAACACCGGGGAGCTGTTTTTT. The variable domain in full, with the rest retrieved from reference TRBV2 and TRBJ2-2, is EPEVTQTPSHQVTQMGQEVILRCVPISNHLYFYWYRQILGQKVEFLVSFYNNEISEKSEIFDDQFSVERPDGSNFTLKIRSTKLEDSAMYFCASSRQGKGNTGELFFGEGSRLTVL.

The V gene is TRBV18, the J gene TRBJ2-7; a weak D match, TRBD2 (6 bases). Trimming took 1 base from V and 0 from J, leaving 16 bases between them. CDR1 and CDR2 from the germline V gene are KGHSH and LQKENI. This CDR3 comprises 17 residues. As DNA, the CDR3 is TGTGCCAGCTCACCACTGCCCCTAGCGTATAGCTCCTACGAGCAGTACTTC. Translation: CASSPLPLAYSSYEQYF.

The CDR3 reads CASSLESEQYF. CDR3 DNA: TGCGCCAGCAGCTTGGAGAGCGAGCAGTACTTC. The chain employs TRBV5-1 and TRBJ2-7; D is unresolved. The CDR3 covers 11 residues. Germline values: CDR1 SGHRS, CDR2 YFSETQ. Trimming shortened V by 0 bases and J by 6 bases, and 4 bases separated the two germline ends.

This clone was observed a single time. At one end the junction does not follow the germline gene, possibly because of a read error. The rearrangement uses TRBV7-2 and TRBJ1-1, with 11 bases lining up with TRBD1. The CDR3 is 13 residues long. Germline V lookup: CDR1 SGHTA, CDR2 FQGNSA. The DNA of the CDR3 is TGTGCCAGCAGCTCAGACGGGGGGGACAGGGGGATCTTT. This sequence encodes CASSSDGGDRGIF.

J is TRBJ2-7 and V is TRBV5-6; D is perhaps TRBD2 (5 bases). The CDR3 spans 11 residues. The germline CDR1 and CDR2 sequences are SGHDT and YYEEEE. Trimming took 0 bases from V and 7 from J, leaving 5 bases between them. The CDR3 DNA reads TGTGCCAGCAGCTTGGCGGGGGAGCAGTACTTC. It codes for CASSLAGEQYF. Based on the CDR3 plus reference TRBV5-6 and TRBJ2-7, the full variable domain is DAGVTQSPTHLIKTRGQQVTLRCSPKSGHDTVSWYQQALGQGPQFIFQYYEEEERQRGNFPDRFSGHQFPNYSSELNVNALLLGDSALYLCASSLAGEQYFGPGTRLTVT.

The chain couples TRBV28 to TRBJ2-2; D call uncertain. Germline V gene sequence: CDR1 MDHEN, CDR2 SYDVKM. The V and J ends lost 7 bases and 0 bases respectively, with 6 bases between them. There are 13 residues in the CDR3. This CDR3 is CASISPNTGELFF. Written as DNA, the CDR3 is TGTGCCAGCATCAGTCCGAACACCGGGGAGCTGTTTTTT. The full variable domain, completed using reference TRBV28 and TRBJ2-2, is DVKVTQSSRYLVKRTGEKVFLECVQDMDHENMFWYRQDPGLGLRLIYFSYDVKMKEKGDIPEGYSVSREKKERFSLILESASTNQTSMYLCASISPNTGELFFGEGSRLTVL.

V and J are TRBV5-8 and TRBJ1-2; unclear D gene. CDR1 and CDR2 (germline): SGHTS, YDEGEE. Trimming cost V 0 bases and J 0 bases, with 15 bases left between them. The CDR3 totals 17 residues. The CDR3 here is CASSLVSRGIPNYGYTF. For the CDR3, the DNA is TGTGCCAGCAGCTTGGTCAGTAGAGGTATTCCTAACTATGGCTACACCTTC.

This chain uses TRBV29-1 with TRBJ2-2; no definite D call. Deletions cut 7 bases from V and 6 bases from J, with 9 bases between. This CDR3 contains 11 residues. CDR1 and CDR2 (germline): SQVTM, ANQGSEA. Here the CDR3 DNA reads TGCAGCGCTTTTCGGGCCGGGGAGCTGTTTTTT. Its translation: CSAFRAGELFF.

This chain links TRBV5-1 with TRBJ2-7; D is possibly TRBD1 (5 bases). The CDR3 length is 12 residues. V lost 4 bases and J 3 bases, leaving 8 bases between the germline ends. CDR1 and CDR2 (germline): SGHRS, YFSETQ. The chain's CDR3 is CASSPQGYEQYF. CDR3 bases: TGCGCCAGCAGCCCTCAGGGCTACGAGCAGTACTTC.

The rearrangement uses TRBV28 and TRBJ1-1; a weak D match, TRBD1 (5 bases). Germline V CDR1 and CDR2: MDHEN, SYDVKM. Deletions cut 8 bases from V and 1 base from J, with 20 bases between. The CDR3 is 16 amino acids. The DNA of the CDR3 is TGTGCCAGCCATTGGCATATGGGACTGAAGAACACTGAAGCTTTCTTT. The encoded protein is CASHWHMGLKNTEAFF. Full variable domain (outside the CDR3, taken from reference TRBV28 and TRBJ1-1): DVKVTQSSRYLVKRTGEKVFLECVQDMDHENMFWYRQDPGLGLRLIYFSYDVKMKEKGDIPEGYSVSREKKERFSLILESASTNQTSMYLCASHWHMGLKNTEAFFGQGTRLTVV.

The rearrangement joins TRBV11-2 to TRBJ2-2; 7 bases are shared with TRBD1. CDR1 SGHAT and CDR2 FQNNGV come from the germline V gene. The CDR3 runs to 16 residues. Trimming took 4 bases from V and 4 from J; bases not matched to a gene: 9. The CDR3 sequence is CASSSRQGARTGELFF. CDR3 nucleotides: TGTGCCAGCAGCTCTAGACAGGGCGCCCGCACCGGGGAGCTGTTTTTT. The entire variable domain, with the rest obtained from reference TRBV11-2 and TRBJ2-2, is as follows: EAGVAQSPRYKIIEKRQSVAFWCNPISGHATLYWYQQILGQGPKLLIQFQNNGVVDDSQLPKDRFSAERLKGVDSTLKIQPAKLEDSAVYLCASSSRQGARTGELFFGEGSRLTVL.

V usage is TRBV18 and J usage is TRBJ2-3; TRBD1 matches 10 bases. Germline CDR1 and CDR2: KGHSH and LQKENI. CDR3 length equals 17 residues. Unmatched junction bases numbered 6, after V lost 3 bases and J lost 0 bases. The CDR3 sequence: CASSPQDRGLSTDTQYF. CDR3 nucleotide sequence: TGTGCCAGCTCACCCCAAGACAGGGGGCTAAGCACAGATACGCAGTATTTT.

V usage is TRBV28 and J usage is TRBJ2-7; 7 bases agree with TRBD1. This CDR3 is built from 12 residues. CDR1 is MDHEN, CDR2 SYDVKM, per germline. The V and J ends lost 11 bases and 3 bases, in that order; junction bases with no gene match: 7. DNA of the CDR3: TGTGCCTCCGGGACAGTGATCTACGAGCAGTACTTC. Amino acids: CASGTVIYEQYF.